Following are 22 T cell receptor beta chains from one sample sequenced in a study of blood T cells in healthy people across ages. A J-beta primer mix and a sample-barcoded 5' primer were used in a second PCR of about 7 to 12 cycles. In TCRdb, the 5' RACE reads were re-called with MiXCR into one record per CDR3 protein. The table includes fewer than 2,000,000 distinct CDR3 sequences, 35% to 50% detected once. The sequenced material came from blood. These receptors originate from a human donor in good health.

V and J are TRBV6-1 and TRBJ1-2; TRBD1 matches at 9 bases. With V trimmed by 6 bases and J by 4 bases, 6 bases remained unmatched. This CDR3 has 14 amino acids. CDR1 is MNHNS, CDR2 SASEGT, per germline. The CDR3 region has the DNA TGTGCCAGCAGAGATCCGGGACAGGGCTATGGCTACACCTTC. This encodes CASRDPGQGYGYTF.

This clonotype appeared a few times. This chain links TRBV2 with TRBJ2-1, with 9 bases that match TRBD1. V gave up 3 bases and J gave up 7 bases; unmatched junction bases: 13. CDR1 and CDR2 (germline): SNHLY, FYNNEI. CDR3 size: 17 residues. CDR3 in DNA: TGTGCCAGCAGTGAGCGTCTGGTGGACAGGGGTAGGAATGAGCAGTTCTTC. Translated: CASSERLVDRGRNEQFF.

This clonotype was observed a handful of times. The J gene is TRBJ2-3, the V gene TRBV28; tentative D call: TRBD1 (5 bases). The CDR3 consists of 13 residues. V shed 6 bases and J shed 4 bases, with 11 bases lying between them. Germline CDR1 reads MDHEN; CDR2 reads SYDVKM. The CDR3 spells CASRKQGADTQYF. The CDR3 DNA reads TGTGCCAGCAGGAAGCAGGGTGCAGATACGCAGTATTTT.

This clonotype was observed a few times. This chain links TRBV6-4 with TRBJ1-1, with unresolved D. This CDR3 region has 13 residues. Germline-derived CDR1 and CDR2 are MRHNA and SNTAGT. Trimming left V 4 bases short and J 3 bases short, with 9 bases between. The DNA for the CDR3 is TGTGCCAGCAGTGTGCGGCCGGACACTGAAGCTTTCTTT. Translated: CASSVRPDTEAFF.

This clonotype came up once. The CDR3 DNA sequence: TGCAGCGTTTCTACAGGGGGCCAAGAAGCTTTCTTT. Amino acid sequence: CSVSTGGQEAFF. The chain couples TRBV29-1 to TRBJ1-1; 9 bases are shared with TRBD1. From germline, CDR1 is SQVTM and CDR2 ANQGSEA. The V gene end was trimmed by 5 bases and the J gene end by 8 bases; junction bases not matched to a gene: 6. The CDR3 length is 12 residues.

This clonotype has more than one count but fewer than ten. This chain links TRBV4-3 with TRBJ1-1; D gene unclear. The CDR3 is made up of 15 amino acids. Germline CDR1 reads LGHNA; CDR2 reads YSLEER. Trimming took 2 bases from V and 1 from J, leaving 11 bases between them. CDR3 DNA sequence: TGCGCCAGCAGCCAATCGGTCGTAGCGAACACTGAAGCTTTCTTT. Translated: CASSQSVVANTEAFF.

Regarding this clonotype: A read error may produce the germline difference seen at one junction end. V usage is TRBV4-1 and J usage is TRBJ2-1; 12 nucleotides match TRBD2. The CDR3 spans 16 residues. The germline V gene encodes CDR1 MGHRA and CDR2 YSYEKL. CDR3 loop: CTSSHLTSGRNNEQFF. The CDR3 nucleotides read TGCACCAGCAGCCATCTGACTAGCGGGAGAAACAATGAGCAGTTCTTC.

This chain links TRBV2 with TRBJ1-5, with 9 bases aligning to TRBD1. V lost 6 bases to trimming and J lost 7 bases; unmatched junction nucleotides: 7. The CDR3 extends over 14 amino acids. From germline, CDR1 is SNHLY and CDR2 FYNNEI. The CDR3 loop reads CASRGGTGRQPQHF. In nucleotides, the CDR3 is TGTGCCAGCAGGGGGGGGACAGGGCGGCAGCCCCAGCATTTT.

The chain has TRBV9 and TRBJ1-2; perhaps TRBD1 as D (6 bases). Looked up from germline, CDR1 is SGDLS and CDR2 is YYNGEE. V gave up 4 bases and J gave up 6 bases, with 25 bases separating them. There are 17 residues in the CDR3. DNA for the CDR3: TGTGCCAGCAGCCTAGCCCAGGGGATCGACGTTGGAGATGGCTACACCTTC. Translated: CASSLAQGIDVGDGYTF.

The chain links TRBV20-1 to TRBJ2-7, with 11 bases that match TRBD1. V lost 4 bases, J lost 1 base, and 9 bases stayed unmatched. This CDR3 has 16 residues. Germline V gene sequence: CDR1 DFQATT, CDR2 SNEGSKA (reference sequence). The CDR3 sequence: CSATSYGQGASYEQYF. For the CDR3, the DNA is TGCAGTGCTACTTCCTATGGACAGGGGGCTTCCTACGAGCAGTACTTC.

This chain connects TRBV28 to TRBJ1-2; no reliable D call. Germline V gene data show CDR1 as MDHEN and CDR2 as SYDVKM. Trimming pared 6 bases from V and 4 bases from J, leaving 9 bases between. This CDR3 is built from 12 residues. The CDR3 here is CASRSDTYGYTF. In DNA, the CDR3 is TGTGCCAGCAGATCCGACACCTATGGCTACACCTTC.

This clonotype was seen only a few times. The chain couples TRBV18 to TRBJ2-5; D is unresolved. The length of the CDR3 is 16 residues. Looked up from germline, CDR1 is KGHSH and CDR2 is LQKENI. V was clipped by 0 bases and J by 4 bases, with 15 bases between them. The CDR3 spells CASSPPEKGTRETQYF. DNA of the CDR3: TGTGCCAGCTCACCACCCGAGAAGGGTACCCGAGAGACCCAGTACTTC.

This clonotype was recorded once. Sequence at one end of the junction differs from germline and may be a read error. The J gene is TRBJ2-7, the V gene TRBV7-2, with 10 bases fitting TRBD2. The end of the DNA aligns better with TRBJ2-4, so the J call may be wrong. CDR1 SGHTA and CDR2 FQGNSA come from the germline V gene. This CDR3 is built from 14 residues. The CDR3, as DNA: TGTGCCAGCAGTTTAGCTAGCGGGGGCGACATTCAGTACTTC. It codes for CASSLASGGDIQYF.

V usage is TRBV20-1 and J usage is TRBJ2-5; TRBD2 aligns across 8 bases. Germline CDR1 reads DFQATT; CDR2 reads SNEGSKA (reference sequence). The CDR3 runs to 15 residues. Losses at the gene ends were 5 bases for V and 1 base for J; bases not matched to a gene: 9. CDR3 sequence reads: CSALNQAGVQETQYF. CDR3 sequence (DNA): TGCAGTGCTTTAAATCAAGCGGGGGTCCAAGAGACCCAGTACTTC.

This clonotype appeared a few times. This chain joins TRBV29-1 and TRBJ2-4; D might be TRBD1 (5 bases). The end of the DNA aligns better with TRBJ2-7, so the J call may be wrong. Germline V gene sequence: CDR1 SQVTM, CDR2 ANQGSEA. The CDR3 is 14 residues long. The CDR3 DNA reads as TGCAGCGTTGAAGATATGCGGCAGGGCTACGAGCAGTACTTC. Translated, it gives CSVEDMRQGYEQYF.

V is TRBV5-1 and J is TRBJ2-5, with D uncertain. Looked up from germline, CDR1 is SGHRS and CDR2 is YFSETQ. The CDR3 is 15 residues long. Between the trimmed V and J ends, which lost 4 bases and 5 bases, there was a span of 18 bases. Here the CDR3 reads CASSPSRIVEETQYF. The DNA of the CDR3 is TGCGCCAGCAGCCCCTCCCGTATCGTGGAGGAGACCCAGTACTTC.

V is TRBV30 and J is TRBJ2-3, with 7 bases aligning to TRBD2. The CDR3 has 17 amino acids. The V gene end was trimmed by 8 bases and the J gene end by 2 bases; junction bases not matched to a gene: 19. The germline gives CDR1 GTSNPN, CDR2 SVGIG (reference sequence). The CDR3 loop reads CAAERGGGPLSTDTQYF. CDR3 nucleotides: TGTGCCGCGGAGCGGGGCGGGGGACCGCTTTCCACAGATACGCAGTATTTT.

The CDR3 DNA follows: TGTGCCTGGAGTGTAACCGCGGGAGAGGGTGAGCAGTTCTTC. Translated: CAWSVTAGEGEQFF. This chain uses TRBV30 with TRBJ2-1; 7 bases fit TRBD2. The junction had 8 bases not matched to a gene; V was cut back by 0 bases and J by 9 bases. CDR1 GTSNPN and CDR2 SVGIG come from the germline V gene (reference sequence). This CDR3 region has 14 residues.

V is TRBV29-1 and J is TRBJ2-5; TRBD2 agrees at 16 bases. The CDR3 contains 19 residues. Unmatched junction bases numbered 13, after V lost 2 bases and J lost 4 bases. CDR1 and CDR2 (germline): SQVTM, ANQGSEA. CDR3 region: CSVENLGTSGGGFGETQYF. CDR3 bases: TGCAGCGTTGAAAATCTGGGGACTAGCGGGGGGGGATTCGGAGAGACCCAGTACTTC.

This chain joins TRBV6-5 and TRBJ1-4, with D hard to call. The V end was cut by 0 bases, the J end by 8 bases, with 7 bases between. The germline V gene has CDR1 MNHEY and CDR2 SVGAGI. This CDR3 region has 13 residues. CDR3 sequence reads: CASSYSNFEKLFF. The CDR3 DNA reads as TGTGCCAGCAGTTACTCGAATTTCGAAAAACTGTTTTTT.

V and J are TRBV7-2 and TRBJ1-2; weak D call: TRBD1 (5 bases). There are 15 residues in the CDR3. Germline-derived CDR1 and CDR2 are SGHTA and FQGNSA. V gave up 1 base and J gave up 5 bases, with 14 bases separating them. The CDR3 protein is CASSLDAETAYGYTF. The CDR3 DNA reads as TGTGCCAGCAGCTTAGATGCCGAGACAGCATATGGCTACACCTTC. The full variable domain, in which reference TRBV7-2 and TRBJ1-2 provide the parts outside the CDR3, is GAGVSQSPSNKVTEKGKDVELRCDPISGHTALYWYRQSLGQGLEFLIYFQGNSAPDKSGLPSDRFSAERTGGSVSTLTIQRTQQEDSAVYLCASSLDAETAYGYTFGSGTRLTVV.

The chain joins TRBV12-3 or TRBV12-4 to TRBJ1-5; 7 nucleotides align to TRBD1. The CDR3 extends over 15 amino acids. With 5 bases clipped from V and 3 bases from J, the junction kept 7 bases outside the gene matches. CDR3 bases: TGTGCCAGCAGTCCCGGACAGGCCCCCAATCAGCCCCAGCATTTT. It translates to CASSPGQAPNQPQHF.